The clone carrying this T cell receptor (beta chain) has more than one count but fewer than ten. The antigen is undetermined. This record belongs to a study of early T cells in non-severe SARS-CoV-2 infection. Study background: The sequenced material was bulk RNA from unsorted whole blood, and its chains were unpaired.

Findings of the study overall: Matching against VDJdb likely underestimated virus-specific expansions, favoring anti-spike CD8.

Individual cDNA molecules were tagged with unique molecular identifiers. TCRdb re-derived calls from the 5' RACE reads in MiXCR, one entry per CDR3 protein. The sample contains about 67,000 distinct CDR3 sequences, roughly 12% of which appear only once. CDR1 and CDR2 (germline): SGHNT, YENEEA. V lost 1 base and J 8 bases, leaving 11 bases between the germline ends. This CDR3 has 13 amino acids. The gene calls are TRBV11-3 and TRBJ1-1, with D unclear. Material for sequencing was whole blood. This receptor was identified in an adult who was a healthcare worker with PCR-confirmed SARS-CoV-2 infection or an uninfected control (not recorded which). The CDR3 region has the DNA TGTGCCAGCAGCTTAGGGGCGCGGGCAGAAGCTTTCTTT. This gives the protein CASSLGARAEAFF.